This TCR beta chain appears in the sequencing data of a study of T cell changes during pregnancy in multiple sclerosis. Germline V gene data show CDR1 as SGHTA and CDR2 as FQGNSA. The V and J ends lost 5 bases and 4 bases, in that order; junction bases with no gene match: 10. CDR3 length: 16 amino acids. Sequencing used immunoSEQ multiplex PCR; TCRdb keeps in-frame clones, though not all of them. The table includes around 62,000 clones, approximately 90% detected once. This sequence joins TRBV7-2 and TRBJ1-3, with 8 bases identical to TRBD1. The sequence came from a female donor with multiple sclerosis, enrolled in a pregnancy study. The sequenced sample was peripheral blood, obtained in the third trimester of pregnancy. Written as DNA, the CDR3 is TGTGCCAGCAGCGTGCTACAGGGGGGAGAGGGAAACACCATATATTTT. This translates into CASSVLQGGEGNTIYF.